What follows are 16 T cell receptor beta chains derived from one specimen sequenced in a study of identical twins. A single record per CDR3 protein comes from TCRdb applying MiXCR to the 5' RACE reads. The table shows 1,800,000 or so distinct CDR3 sequences, with about 31% occurring only once. The source material was cord blood. The receptors here all came from a newborn girl in good health.

V and J are TRBV7-2 and TRBJ2-3, with TRBD2 matching 9 bases. Germline CDR1 SGHTA, CDR2 FQGNSA. V shed 1 base and J 5 bases; nucleotides not matched to a gene: 10. This CDR3 has 17 residues. The CDR3 protein is CASSLVFRAGGEDTQYF. The CDR3 nucleotides are TGTGCCAGCAGCTTAGTATTTAGGGCGGGGGGGGAAGATACGCAGTATTTT.

The rearrangement joins TRBV5-1 to TRBJ2-1; 11 bases agree with TRBD2. Germline-derived CDR1 and CDR2 are SGHRS and YFSETQ. V shed 4 bases and J 6 bases; nucleotides not matched to a gene: 9. The CDR3 loop spans 16 amino acids. The CDR3 protein is CASSPIAGGPVNEQFF. The CDR3 DNA reads as TGCGCCAGCAGCCCTATAGCGGGGGGGCCTGTCAATGAGCAGTTCTTC.

This clonotype turned up a few times. This sequence joins TRBV9 and TRBJ2-3; unclear D gene. The CDR3 spans 14 residues. Germline CDR1 is SGDLS and CDR2 is YYNGEE. V lost 3 bases, J lost 6 bases, and 14 bases lay in between. The CDR3 sequence is CASSDDGYTDTQYF. The CDR3 nucleotides read TGTGCCAGCAGCGACGACGGATACACTGATACGCAGTATTTT.

This clonotype was detected only a few times. This sequence joins TRBV27 and TRBJ2-1; 7 nucleotides agree with TRBD2. This CDR3 contains 15 residues. Germline V gene data show CDR1 as MNHEY and CDR2 as SMNVEV (reference sequence). V was pared by 0 bases and J by 7 bases, with 6 bases of the junction left unmatched. The CDR3 DNA follows: TGTGCCAGCAGTTTATCACAAGGACTAGTGAATGAGCAGTTCTTC. It specifies CASSLSQGLVNEQFF.

This clonotype occurred many times. J is TRBJ1-2 and V is TRBV24-1; TRBD1 aligns across 8 bases. This CDR3 is 12 amino acids long. Germline V gene lookup returns CDR1 KGHDR and CDR2 SFDVKD. V dropped 5 bases and J dropped 5; count of bases not matched to a gene: 0. CDR3: CATSGTGYGYTF. The CDR3 bases are TGTGCCACCAGTGGGACAGGGTATGGCTACACCTTC.

This clonotype was seen only a few times. V usage is TRBV20-1 and J usage is TRBJ2-7; 7 positions match TRBD1. Germline V gene lookup returns CDR1 DFQATT and CDR2 SNEGSKA (reference sequence). The CDR3 covers 14 residues. V was pared by 1 base and J by 2 bases, with 5 bases of the junction left unmatched. CDR3 nucleotides: TGCAGTGCTAGAGGGGACAGCTCTACCTACGAGCAGTACTTC. It encodes CSARGDSSTYEQYF.

The V and J genes are TRBV5-1 and TRBJ2-7, with 7 bases aligning to TRBD1. V was clipped by 4 bases and J by 2 bases; unmatched bases: 9. Germline V gene lookup returns CDR1 SGHRS and CDR2 YFSETQ. The CDR3 is 15 amino acids. CDR3 residues: CASSGTDRPTYEQYF. In DNA, the CDR3 is TGCGCCAGCAGCGGGACGGACAGGCCTACCTACGAGCAGTACTTC. Full variable domain (outside the CDR3, taken from reference TRBV5-1 and TRBJ2-7): KAGVTQTPRYLIKTRGQQVTLSCSPISGHRSVSWYQQTPGQGLQFLFEYFSETQRNKGNFPGRFSGRQFSNSRSEMNVSTLELGDSALYLCASSGTDRPTYEQYFGPGTRLTVT.

A word on this clonotype: A junction boundary mismatches the germline segment, possibly from a read error. The chain has TRBV3-1 and TRBJ2-3, with TRBD2 as a possible D gene (5 bases). This CDR3 has 16 residues. Germline CDR1 reads LGHDT; CDR2 reads YNNKEL (reference sequence). For the CDR3, the DNA is TGTGCCAGCAGCCGTGGGTCAGCGGCTCTCACAGATACGCGGTATTTT. This translates into CASSRGSAALTDTRYF.

As for this clonotype: The junction differs from germline at one of its ends, possibly a read error. The chain joins TRBV20-1 to TRBJ2-7; the match to TRBD2 covers 14 bases. CDR1 DFQATT and CDR2 SNEGSKA come from the germline V gene (reference sequence). The CDR3 loop spans 18 amino acids. CDR3 amino acids: CSARPPGLAGVFSSEQDF. In nucleotides, the CDR3 is TGCAGTGCTAGACCGCCGGGACTAGCGGGAGTTTTTTCGAGTGAGCAGGACTTC.

The CDR3 reads CASSLMQKNSNQPQHF. For the CDR3, the DNA is TGTGCCAGCAGCTTGATGCAGAAAAATAGCAATCAGCCCCAGCATTTT. The rearrangement links TRBV5-7 to TRBJ1-5, with D unresolved. TRBV5-7 is recorded as an ORF, its role being uncertain. V was cut by 1 base and J by 0 bases, with 11 bases left in between. There are 16 residues in the CDR3.

This clonotype came up a few times. This rearrangement joins TRBV29-1 to TRBJ1-5, with 7 bases matching TRBD1. V shed 5 bases and J 11 bases; nucleotides not matched to a gene: 24. The CDR3 extends over 17 amino acids. Germline V CDR1 and CDR2: SQVTM, ANQGSEA. The CDR3 DNA sequence: TGCAGCGTTAACCTTTGGGGACAGCTCCACCGGAGGAAGGCCCAGCATTTT. It specifies CSVNLWGQLHRRKAQHF.

This clonotype was counted at least ten times. The rearrangement uses TRBV11-2 and TRBJ1-2; D uncertain. The CDR3 has 15 amino acids. CDR1 and CDR2 from the germline V gene are SGHAT and FQNNGV. Between the trimmed V and J ends, which lost 0 bases and 0 bases, there was a span of 8 bases. In DNA form, the CDR3 reads TGTGCCAGCAGCTTAGATCTACCTTCTAACTATGGCTACACCTTC. Protein product: CASSLDLPSNYGYTF.

This clonotype was counted once. The chain combines TRBV18 with TRBJ2-3, with D possibly TRBD1 on 5 matching bases. The length of the CDR3 is 14 residues. Germline lookup yields CDR1 KGHSH and CDR2 LQKENI. Trimming took off 3 bases at V and 3 bases at J, with 10 bases between the two ends. CDR3: CASSPATVTDTQYF. The CDR3 DNA follows: TGTGCCAGCTCACCCGCGACAGTTACAGATACGCAGTATTTT.

This clonotype has only a few counts. The V call is TRBV6-1, the J call TRBJ1-5; D unresolved. V lost 2 bases and J 4 bases, leaving 9 bases between the germline ends. The CDR3 has 14 residues. Germline loops: CDR1 MNHNS, CDR2 SASEGT. This CDR3 reads CASSEQWMNQPQHF. For the CDR3, the DNA is TGTGCCAGCAGTGAACAGTGGATGAATCAGCCCCAGCATTTT.

As regards this clonotype: A single base separates this from a much larger clone, so it may be a read error. The V call is TRBV12-3 or TRBV12-4, the J call TRBJ2-1; 10 bases align to TRBD2. The CDR3 length is 16 residues. For the CDR3, the DNA is TGTGCCAGCAGTTTAAGGGCTAGCGGGAGCTACAATGAGCGGTTCTTC. This codes for CASSLRASGSYNERFF.

Of note for this clonotype: One junction end does not reproduce the germline sequence, and a read error may be involved. The rearrangement joins TRBV6-4 to TRBJ2-1; TRBD2 aligns across 10 bases. The CDR3 runs to 17 residues. The germline V gene encodes CDR1 MRHNA and CDR2 SNTAGT. The chain's CDR3 is CASSDSFLLAGRNEQFF. In nucleotides, the CDR3 is TGTGCCAGTAGTGACTCTTTCTTACTAGCGGGAAGGAATGAGCAGTTCTTC.